One and the same sample provided the 12 T cell receptor beta chains below, sequenced in a study of blood T cell repertoires in COVID-19. Sequencing was performed with immunoSEQ multiplex PCR; in TCRdb, only in-frame clones are kept and a portion is missing. Counted here are over 95,000 clones, roughly 76% occurring once; the ten biggest clones make up 10%. The sample was peripheral blood. These receptors came from a human donor in a cohort sampled during active COVID-19.

The chain uses TRBV19 and TRBJ1-5; 8 bases are shared with TRBD1. The CDR3 loop spans 16 amino acids. Germline assignment: CDR1 LNHDA and CDR2 SQIVND (reference sequence). The J segment lost 1 base and the V segment lost 4 bases, leaving 6 bases of the junction unmatched. The CDR3 DNA reads as TGTGCCAGTAGTACTCCGACAGGGGCAAGCAATCAGCCCCAGCATTTT. It yields the protein CASSTPTGASNQPQHF.

This rearrangement joins TRBV5-6 to TRBJ2-7; tentatively, D is TRBD1 (6 bases). This CDR3 comprises 14 residues. Germline assignment: CDR1 SGHDT and CDR2 YYEEEE. V dropped 7 bases and J dropped 1 base, with 15 bases sitting between them. CDR3 amino acids: CASGRDTWSYEQYF. Written as DNA, the CDR3 is TGTGCCAGCGGTCGGGACACCTGGTCCTACGAGCAGTACTTC.

The chain links TRBV24-1 to TRBJ2-7; 11 bases fit TRBD1. Trimming took 4 bases from V and 4 from J; bases not matched to a gene: 23. Germline CDR1 KGHDR, CDR2 SFDVKD. CDR3 length equals 21 residues. In DNA, the CDR3 is TGTGCCACCAGTGACTCACTCCAGGACAGGGGGCGCCCCCTGAAGTTGTACGAGCAGTACTTC. It translates to CATSDSLQDRGRPLKLYEQYF.

This sequence joins TRBV18 and TRBJ2-7; 8 bases map to TRBD1. CDR3 size: 15 residues. Germline CDR1 KGHSH, CDR2 LQKENI. Losses at the gene ends were 3 bases for V and 6 bases for J; bases not matched to a gene: 10. CDR3 residues: CASSPRTGTMSEQYF. DNA of the CDR3: TGTGCCAGCTCACCCCGGACAGGGACGATGAGCGAGCAGTACTTC.

The chain recombines TRBV4-2 with TRBJ2-2; no clear D. Trimming removed 0 bases at V and 3 bases at J, with 14 bases between. CDR1 is LGHNA, CDR2 YNFKEQ, per germline. The CDR3 covers 17 residues. The CDR3 protein is CASSQDWSGGYTGELFF. The CDR3 DNA is TGTGCCAGCAGCCAAGACTGGTCCGGCGGATACACCGGGGAGCTGTTTTTT.

This clone was recorded once. The chain uses TRBV19 and TRBJ1-5; D ambiguous. Trimming removed 6 bases at V and 5 bases at J, with 8 bases between. The CDR3 spans 12 residues. Germline CDR1 reads LNHDA; CDR2 reads SQIVND (reference sequence). The CDR3 is CASRRGYQPQHF. The CDR3 DNA reads TGTGCCAGTAGGAGAGGGTATCAGCCCCAGCATTTT.

This clone was observed a handful of times. The chain combines TRBV6-5 with TRBJ1-1; D perhaps matches TRBD1 (5 bases). CDR1 is MNHEY and CDR2 is SVGAGI in the germline V gene. Trimming removed 4 bases at V and 2 bases at J, with 11 bases between. This CDR3 has 14 amino acids. CDR3 bases: TGTGCCAGCAGTTTTAAAACAGGAAACACTGAAGCTTTCTTT. This sequence encodes CASSFKTGNTEAFF.

V usage is TRBV27 and J usage is TRBJ2-1; the match to TRBD2 covers 11 bases. V lost 5 bases, J lost 9 bases, and 9 bases stayed unmatched. This CDR3 is 15 amino acids long. Germline loops: CDR1 MNHEY, CDR2 SMNVEV (reference sequence). The CDR3 bases are TGTGCCAGCAGTCAGATCCTAGCGGGGGGTGTTGAGCAGTTCTTC. Its translation: CASSQILAGGVEQFF.

The chain employs TRBV7-2 and TRBJ1-4; TRBD1 matches at 7 bases. V dropped 1 base and J dropped 7; count of bases not matched to a gene: 3. There are 14 residues in the CDR3. Germline CDR1 SGHTA, CDR2 FQGNSA. The CDR3 region is CASSLGRGREKLFF. CDR3 nucleotides: TGTGCCAGCAGCTTAGGTAGGGGGCGTGAAAAACTGTTTTTT.

The rearrangement joins TRBV27 to TRBJ2-7; 7 nucleotides align to TRBD1. J was trimmed by 3 bases and V by 6 bases; bases with no gene match: 8. This CDR3 has 14 residues. From germline, CDR1 is MNHEY and CDR2 SMNVEV (reference sequence). Here the CDR3 DNA reads TGTGCCAGCAGCCACCGGGACAGAAACTACGAGCAGTACTTC. It specifies CASSHRDRNYEQYF.

This clone came up many times. CDR3 loop: CASSFSYEQYF. Written as DNA, the CDR3 is TGTGCCAGCAGTTTCAGCTACGAGCAGTACTTC. The J gene is TRBJ2-7, the V gene TRBV12-3 or TRBV12-4; D not resolved. Trimming cost V 3 bases and J 3 bases, with 3 bases left between them. This CDR3 spans 11 amino acids.

This chain uses TRBV19 with TRBJ1-2; D gene unclear. CDR3 length equals 13 residues. Germline V CDR1 and CDR2: LNHDA, SQIVND (reference sequence). V lost 6 bases to trimming and J lost 2 bases, with 10 bases between them. The CDR3 sequence: CASRPGRNYGYTF. Here the CDR3 DNA reads TGTGCCAGTAGACCCGGGAGGAACTATGGCTACACCTTC. The whole variable domain, remainder taken from reference TRBV19 and TRBJ1-2, is DGGITQSPKYLFRKEGQNVTLSCEQNLNHDAMYWYRQDPGQGLRLIYYSQIVNDFQKGDIAEGYSVSREKKESFPLTVTSAQKNPTAFYLCASRPGRNYGYTFGSGTRLTVV.